The 32 T cell receptor beta chains in this list originate from one sample, sequenced in a study of T cells after yellow fever vaccination. TCRdb fed the 5' RACE reads into MiXCR, producing one record per CDR3 protein. Of approximately 510,000 distinct CDR3 sequences listed, around a fifth were seen once; the top ten hold 16%. The input for sequencing was PBMCs, taken roughly 23 days after the first yellow fever vaccination. These receptors all come from a young man who received the YFV17D yellow fever vaccine.

This clonotype was seen many times. The J gene is TRBJ1-1, the V gene TRBV5-5; D gene unclear. Deletions cut 4 bases from V and 5 bases from J, with 15 bases between. The germline gives CDR1 SGHKS, CDR2 YYEKEE (reference sequence). There are 14 residues in the CDR3. CDR3 coding DNA: TGTGCCAGCAGCCCGAGAACGGGTCGAACTGAAGCTTTCTTT. Translated, it gives CASSPRTGRTEAFF.

This chain uses TRBV7-9 with TRBJ2-1, with 8 bases that match TRBD2. Per germline, CDR1 SEHNR and CDR2 FQNEAQ (reference sequence). The CDR3 is made up of 16 amino acids. The ends lost 2 bases at V and 2 bases at J; junction bases unmatched: 5. CDR3: CASSLSGRGAYNEQFF. CDR3 in DNA: TGTGCCAGCAGCTTAAGCGGGCGGGGGGCCTACAATGAGCAGTTCTTC.

The chain carries TRBV19 and TRBJ2-1; the match to TRBD2 covers 10 bases. Germline V gene lookup returns CDR1 LNHDA and CDR2 SQIVND (reference sequence). V lost 7 bases and J lost 8; bases outside the gene matches: 8. The CDR3 is 14 amino acids. This chain's CDR3 is CASKRGGVGDEQFF. The CDR3 coding sequence is TGTGCCAGTAAGCGGGGGGGCGTGGGCGATGAGCAGTTCTTC.

CDR3 sequence: CASSSQVKNQPQHF. The CDR3 bases are TGTGCCAGCAGTTCACAGGTGAAAAATCAGCCCCAGCATTTT. This chain uses TRBV6-2 or TRBV6-3 with TRBJ1-5, with D possibly matching TRBD1 (5 bases). CDR3 length: 14 residues. The germline V gene encodes CDR1 MNHEY and CDR2 SVGEGT. Trimming took 4 bases from V and 4 from J, leaving 11 bases between them.

The chain couples TRBV15 to TRBJ1-5; 7 bases match TRBD1. Germline V gene data show CDR1 as LNHNV and CDR2 as YYDKDF (reference sequence). Trimming cost V 5 bases and J 7 bases; bases outside gene matches: 14. The CDR3 contains 16 residues. The CDR3 loop reads CATSPEHGDREQPQHF. CDR3 DNA: TGTGCCACCAGCCCCGAACACGGGGACAGAGAGCAGCCCCAGCATTTT.

This clonotype came up a few times. The CDR3 region has the DNA TGTGCCATCAGTTGGAGGGTCAACTATGGCTACACCTTC. Its protein is CAISWRVNYGYTF. This rearrangement joins TRBV10-3 to TRBJ1-2; D gene unclear. The CDR3 contains 13 residues. CDR1 is ENHRY and CDR2 is SYGVKD in the germline V gene. The V end lost 5 bases, the J end lost 2 bases, and 9 bases lay between the germline ends.

The V call is TRBV11-1, the J call TRBJ2-1; TRBD2 agrees at 10 bases. Germline V gene lookup returns CDR1 SGHAT and CDR2 FQDESV (reference sequence). CDR3 size: 21 residues. V shed 6 bases, J shed 0 bases, and the junction held 20 bases outside the gene matches. The CDR3 protein is CASSSSRILAGGRSSYNEQFF. The CDR3 DNA follows: TGTGCCAGCAGTTCGTCCCGGATCTTAGCGGGGGGCCGATCCTCCTACAATGAGCAGTTCTTC.

This rearrangement joins TRBV5-5 to TRBJ1-5, with 7 nucleotides matching TRBD1. Germline V CDR1 and CDR2: SGHKS, YYEKEE (reference sequence). V lost 7 bases, J lost 7 bases, and 11 bases stayed unmatched. This CDR3 is 14 amino acids long. CDR3 sequence (DNA): TGTGCCAGCGGAATACGCAGGGGGGGCCAGCCCCAGCATTTT. This gives the protein CASGIRRGGQPQHF.

This clonotype came up a few times. The CDR3 DNA is TGTGCCAGCAGCATCCCCCGGGGAGAACAGTTCTTC. Residues: CASSIPRGEQFF. The chain is built from TRBV7-2 and TRBJ2-1; perhaps TRBD2 as D (5 bases). The V and J ends lost 5 bases and 13 bases respectively, with 15 bases between them. The CDR3 sequence is 12 residues long. In germline, CDR1 is SGHTA, CDR2 FQGNSA. Full variable domain (remainder filled in from reference TRBV7-2 and TRBJ2-1): GAGVSQSPSNKVTEKGKDVELRCDPISGHTALYWYRQSLGQGLEFLIYFQGNSAPDKSGLPSDRFSAERTGGSVSTLTIQRTQQEDSAVYLCASSIPRGEQFFGPGTRLTVL.

Turning to this clonotype: A clone one base away is much larger, so this may be a read error. The chain couples TRBV5-1 to TRBJ2-5; D remains unclear. The length of the CDR3 is 12 residues. With 6 bases removed from V and 0 bases from J, the gap between germline ends came to 6 bases. From germline, CDR1 is SGHRS and CDR2 YFSETQ. The CDR3 DNA is TGCGCCAGCACTAGAAACCAAGAGACCCAGTACTTC. This codes for CASTRNQETQYF.

This clonotype was picked up a small number of times. This sequence joins TRBV7-8 and TRBJ1-1; possible D gene TRBD1, 6 bases. V was clipped by 4 bases and J by 10 bases, with 13 bases between them. This CDR3 is built from 12 residues. CDR1 is SGHVS, CDR2 FQNEAQ, per germline. In DNA form, the CDR3 reads TGTGCCAGCAGCTCAAGGGAGGGGGTAGCTTTCTTT. It translates to CASSSREGVAFF.

This clonotype was recorded only once. The chain carries TRBV12-3 or TRBV12-4 and TRBJ1-1; 8 bases are a match to TRBD1. The CDR3 totals 14 residues. Trimming removed 6 bases from V and 12 bases from J; junction bases left unmatched: 15. The CDR3 nucleotides read TGTGCCAGCAGCGCATCGACAGGGGCAAGTCAGCCTTTCTTT. This codes for CASSASTGASQPFF.

The chain recombines TRBV6-2 or TRBV6-3 with TRBJ2-6; D is perhaps TRBD2 (5 bases). Trimming removed 7 bases from V and 2 bases from J, with 24 bases in between. The CDR3 is 19 amino acids. Germline V gives CDR1 MNHEY, CDR2 SVGEGT. CDR3 in DNA: TGTGCCAGCAACGCCCCTTTTTATTGGGGAGTTCCTGGGGCCAACGTCCTGACTTTC. It specifies CASNAPFYWGVPGANVLTF.

In its sample, this clonotype was seen many times. The V and J genes are TRBV28 and TRBJ2-7; 7 nucleotides align to TRBD1. J was trimmed by 3 bases and V by 1 base; bases with no gene match: 3. Looked up from germline, CDR1 is MDHEN and CDR2 is SYDVKM. The CDR3 covers 14 residues. The CDR3 reads CASSLFGTDYEQYV. In DNA form, the CDR3 reads TGTGCCAGCAGTTTATTCGGGACAGACTACGAGCAGTACGTC.

The chain recombines TRBV3-1 with TRBJ2-5; D is uncertain. In germline, CDR1 is LGHDT, CDR2 YNNKEL (reference sequence). This CDR3 is 13 amino acids long. V was shortened by 4 bases and J by 7 bases, with 13 bases between the two germline ends. CDR3 in DNA: TGTGCCAGCAGCCCGGGTCGGCGAGGGACCCAGTACTTC. Its translation is CASSPGRRGTQYF.

This clonotype occurred many times. CDR3 coding DNA: TGCGCCAGCAGCTTGTTCGACCCGAACACTGAAGCTTTCTTT. It yields the protein CASSLFDPNTEAFF. The rearrangement uses TRBV5-1 and TRBJ1-1; no reliable D call. Trimming cost V 1 base and J 1 base, with 8 bases left between them. Germline CDR1 SGHRS, CDR2 YFSETQ. CDR3 length equals 14 residues. Using reference TRBV5-1 and TRBJ1-1 for the parts outside the CDR3, the full variable domain is KAGVTQTPRYLIKTRGQQVTLSCSPISGHRSVSWYQQTPGQGLQFLFEYFSETQRNKGNFPGRFSGRQFSNSRSEMNVSTLELGDSALYLCASSLFDPNTEAFFGQGTRLTVV.

Many counts were recorded for this clonotype. The rearrangement joins TRBV5-5 to TRBJ1-1; the match to TRBD1 covers 9 bases. This CDR3 has 14 amino acids. The junction had 2 bases not matched to a gene; V was cut back by 4 bases and J by 1 base. Germline V lookup: CDR1 SGHKS, CDR2 YYEKEE (reference sequence). This CDR3 is CASSRTGANTEAFF. The CDR3 DNA is TGTGCCAGCAGCCGGACAGGGGCGAACACTGAAGCTTTCTTT.

This clonotype was detected a few times. DNA for the CDR3: TGCGCCAGCAGCTTTCGGCGGGGGGTCAGTAATGAGCAGTTCTTC. It codes for CASSFRRGVSNEQFF. The rearrangement joins TRBV5-1 to TRBJ2-1, with TRBD2 matching 8 bases. Germline CDR1 reads SGHRS; CDR2 reads YFSETQ. The V segment lost 2 bases and the J segment 7 bases; nucleotides outside the gene matches: 8. This CDR3 spans 15 amino acids. Supplemented by reference TRBV5-1 and TRBJ2-1, the full variable domain reads KAGVTQTPRYLIKTRGQQVTLSCSPISGHRSVSWYQQTPGQGLQFLFEYFSETQRNKGNFPGRFSGRQFSNSRSEMNVSTLELGDSALYLCASSFRRGVSNEQFFGPGTRLTVL.

The chain carries TRBV7-8 and TRBJ2-1, with D possibly TRBD1 on 5 matching bases. Germline CDR1 reads SGHVS; CDR2 reads FQNEAQ. Trimming pared 5 bases from V and 0 bases from J, leaving 14 bases between. CDR3 length: 16 amino acids. In DNA form, the CDR3 reads TGTGCCAGCAGCCCCCAGGGTGGCTACTCCTACAATGAGCAGTTCTTC. Its translation is CASSPQGGYSYNEQFF.

This clonotype showed up many times. V usage is TRBV7-2 and J usage is TRBJ2-2; D tentatively reads TRBD1 or TRBD2 (6 bases each). Trimming stripped 2 bases from V and 6 bases from J, with 13 bases between. Per germline, CDR1 SGHTA and CDR2 FQGNSA. This CDR3 has 15 amino acids. The CDR3 sequence: CASSLWGAVAGELFF. CDR3 bases: TGTGCCAGCAGCTTATGGGGGGCGGTAGCCGGGGAGCTGTTTTTT.

The CDR3 DNA follows: TGTGCCAGCAGCTTAGTGGGCTCTCTTCAAGAGACCCAGTACTTC. It translates to CASSLVGSLQETQYF. V usage is TRBV7-7 and J usage is TRBJ2-5; D gene ambiguous. V was pared by 1 base and J by 2 bases, with 11 bases between. CDR3 length: 15 amino acids. Germline values: CDR1 SSHAT, CDR2 FNYEAQ (reference sequence).

Only a few counts were recorded for this clonotype. V is TRBV12-3 or TRBV12-4 and J is TRBJ2-7, with unresolved D. There are 13 residues in the CDR3. The V and J ends lost 4 bases and 1 base respectively, with 8 bases between them. The DNA of the CDR3 is TGTGCCAGCAGTTCGATTCAGTCCTACGAGCAGTACTTC. This sequence encodes CASSSIQSYEQYF.

This clonotype was seen only a few times. J is TRBJ2-3 and V is TRBV27, with D maybe TRBD1 (5 bases). Germline V CDR1 and CDR2: MNHEY, SMNVEV (reference sequence). The V and J ends lost 5 bases and 2 bases respectively, with 11 bases between them. The CDR3 spans 14 residues. The chain's CDR3 is CASSHQGYTDTQYF. In nucleotides, the CDR3 is TGTGCCAGCAGTCACCAGGGTTACACAGATACGCAGTATTTT.

The chain has TRBV6-1 and TRBJ1-2; 7 nucleotides match TRBD1. The V and J ends lost 6 bases and 6 bases, in that order; junction bases with no gene match: 10. Germline CDR1 reads MNHNS; CDR2 reads SASEGT. The CDR3 is 14 amino acids. In DNA form, the CDR3 reads TGTGCCAGCAGGGAACTAGCAGGGGGAAATGGCTACACCTTC. Its protein is CASRELAGGNGYTF.

This clonotype was detected a few times. The chain is built from TRBV5-4 and TRBJ2-5, with 11 nucleotides matching TRBD1. Germline values: CDR1 SGHNT, CDR2 YYREEE (reference sequence). V was pared by 3 bases and J by 1 base, with 2 bases of the junction left unmatched. The CDR3 loop spans 15 amino acids. CDR3 protein: CASSWDRGTQETQYF. The CDR3 DNA reads as TGTGCCAGCAGCTGGGACAGGGGGACCCAAGAGACCCAGTACTTC.

This clonotype appeared a few times. The chain has TRBV5-5 and TRBJ2-2; 15 bases line up with TRBD2. The germline V gene encodes CDR1 SGHKS and CDR2 YYEKEE (reference sequence). The V and J ends lost 4 bases and 5 bases, in that order; junction bases with no gene match: 3. The CDR3 loop spans 16 amino acids. This CDR3 is CASSLGTSGGTGELFF. The CDR3 nucleotides are TGTGCCAGCAGCCTGGGGACTAGCGGGGGGACCGGGGAGCTGTTTTTT.

This clonotype was detected a few times. V gene TRBV29-1 combines with J gene TRBJ2-7; 7 nucleotides match TRBD1. The trim removed 7 bases at V and 3 bases at J, leaving 3 bases unmatched. The CDR3 loop spans 11 amino acids. Per the germline V gene, CDR1 is SQVTM and CDR2 is ANQGSEA. The DNA for the CDR3 is TGCAGCGGGGGACAGAACTACGAGCAGTACTTC. It specifies CSGGQNYEQYF.

This clonotype was recorded a few times. The chain has TRBV30 and TRBJ1-4; D gene uncertain. The V end was cut by 4 bases, the J end by 3 bases, with 9 bases between. CDR1 and CDR2 (germline): GTSNPN, SVGIG (reference sequence). CDR3 length equals 13 residues. The CDR3 here is CAWNKEANEKLFF. In DNA form, the CDR3 reads TGTGCCTGGAACAAGGAAGCTAATGAAAAACTGTTTTTT.

The sample holds many counts of this clonotype. The chain is built from TRBV5-6 and TRBJ2-4, with D possibly matching TRBD1 (6 bases). The germline gives CDR1 SGHDT, CDR2 YYEEEE. V shed 4 bases and J shed 1 base, with 12 bases lying between them. The CDR3 length is 15 residues. CDR3 DNA: TGTGCCAGCAGCCCAATAGGGGGTGCCAAAAACATTCAGTACTTC. This translates into CASSPIGGAKNIQYF.

The chain recombines TRBV7-8 with TRBJ2-3, with 14 bases aligning to TRBD2. The length of the CDR3 is 18 residues. CDR1 and CDR2 from the germline V gene are SGHVS and FQNEAQ. Trimming removed 5 bases from V and 0 bases from J; junction bases left unmatched: 7. In nucleotides, the CDR3 is TGTGCCAGCAGCGACCGGACTAGCGGGGGGCCAAGCACAGATACGCAGTATTTT. This sequence encodes CASSDRTSGGPSTDTQYF.

This clonotype was observed a handful of times. This chain connects TRBV7-2 to TRBJ2-3; possible D gene TRBD2, 5 bases. The CDR3 covers 16 residues. The germline V gene has CDR1 SGHTA and CDR2 FQGNSA. The ends were cut back, 2 bases at V and 6 bases at J, with 18 bases in the middle. The CDR3 reads CASSLSFRRPGDTQYF. CDR3 coding DNA: TGTGCCAGCAGCTTATCATTTCGGAGGCCCGGTGATACGCAGTATTTT. The full variable domain, rest sourced from reference TRBV7-2 and TRBJ2-3, is GAGVSQSPSNKVTEKGKDVELRCDPISGHTALYWYRQSLGQGLEFLIYFQGNSAPDKSGLPSDRFSAERTGGSVSTLTIQRTQQEDSAVYLCASSLSFRRPGDTQYFGPGTRLTVL.

This chain links TRBV4-3 with TRBJ2-1; the match to TRBD2 covers 12 bases. From germline, CDR1 is LGHNA and CDR2 YSLEER. The CDR3 length is 16 residues. Trimming removed 2 bases from V and 4 bases from J; junction bases left unmatched: 3. CDR3 nucleotide sequence: TGCGCCAGCAGCCAAACCCTAGCGGGGGGGTACAATGAGCAGTTCTTC. Translated, it gives CASSQTLAGGYNEQFF.